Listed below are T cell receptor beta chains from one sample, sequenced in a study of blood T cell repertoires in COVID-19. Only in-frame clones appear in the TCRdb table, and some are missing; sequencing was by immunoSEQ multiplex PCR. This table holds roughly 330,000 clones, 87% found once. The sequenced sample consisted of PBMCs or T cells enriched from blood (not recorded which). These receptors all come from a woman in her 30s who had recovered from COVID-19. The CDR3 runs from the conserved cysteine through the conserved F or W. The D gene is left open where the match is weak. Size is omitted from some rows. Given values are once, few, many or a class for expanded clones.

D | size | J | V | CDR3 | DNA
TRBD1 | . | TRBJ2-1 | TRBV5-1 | CASSLTGASPYNEQFF | TGCGCCAGCAGCTTGACAGGGGCCTCCCCCTACAATGAGCAGTTCTTC
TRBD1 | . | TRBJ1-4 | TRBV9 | CASSARQGTLSTNEKLFF | TGTGCCAGCAGCGCCCGACAGGGTACGCTCTCAACTAATGAAAAACTGTTTTTT
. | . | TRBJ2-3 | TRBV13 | CASSRTRGTDTQYF | TGTGCCAGCAGCCGCACGAGGGGCACAGATACGCAGTATTTT
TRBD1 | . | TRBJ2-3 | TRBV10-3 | CAISTTGGDTDTQYF | TGTGCCATCAGTACGACAGGGGGGGACACAGATACGCAGTATTTT
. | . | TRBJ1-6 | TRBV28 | CAGGGTTRSPLHF | TGTGCCGGGGGGGGGACCACACGTTCACCCCTCCACTTT
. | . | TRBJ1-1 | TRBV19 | CASSTPGGPGTEAFF | TGTGCCAGTAGCACCCCGGGGGGCCCGGGCACTGAAGCTTTCTTT
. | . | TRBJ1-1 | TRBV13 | CASSLRGDTEAFF | TGTGCCAGCAGCTTAAGAGGAGACACTGAAGCTTTCTTT
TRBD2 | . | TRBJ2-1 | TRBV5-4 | CASNKRGGDNEQFF | TGTGCCAGCAATAAGCGGGGGGGAGACAATGAGCAGTTCTTC
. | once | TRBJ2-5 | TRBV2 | CASRAGSQETQYF | TGTGCCAGCAGAGCAGGGTCCCAAGAGACCCAGTACTTC
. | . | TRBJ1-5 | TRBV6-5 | CASSLRQAPQPQHF | TGTGCCAGCAGTTTAAGACAGGCTCCCCAGCCCCAGCATTTT
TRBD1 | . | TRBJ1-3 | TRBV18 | CASSPDRASGNTIYF | TGTGCCAGCTCACCGGACAGGGCCTCTGGAAACACCATATATTTT
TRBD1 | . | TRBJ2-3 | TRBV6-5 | CASSLGGQGGDTQYF | TGTGCCAGCAGTTTAGGGGGACAGGGGGGAGATACGCAGTATTTT
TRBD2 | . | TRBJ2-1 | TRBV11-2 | CASSSGLAGNEQFF | TGTGCCAGCAGCTCGGGACTAGCTGGCAATGAGCAGTTCTTC
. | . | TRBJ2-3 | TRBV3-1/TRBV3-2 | CASSQASVTGSTQYF | TGTGCCAGCAGCCAAGCCTCGGTGACGGGTAGTACGCAGTATTTT
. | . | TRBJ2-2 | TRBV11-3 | CASSLTRTGELFF | TGTGCCAGCAGCTTAACTCGAACCGGGGAGCTGTTTTTT
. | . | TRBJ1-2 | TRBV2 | CASSEGGPSGYGYTF | TGTGCCAGCAGTGAGGGGGGTCCGTCCGGCTATGGCTACACCTTC
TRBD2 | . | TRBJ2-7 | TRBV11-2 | CASSSRTSGAHEQYF | TGTGCCAGCAGCTCCCGGACTAGCGGGGCCCACGAGCAGTACTTC
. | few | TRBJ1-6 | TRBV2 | CASSSVLTTGSPLHF | TGTGCCAGCAGTTCCGTCCTGACTACGGGGTCACCCCTCCACTTT
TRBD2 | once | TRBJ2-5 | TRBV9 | CASSPGGIQETQYF | TGTGCCAGCAGCCCGGGGGGGATTCAAGAGACCCAGTACTTC
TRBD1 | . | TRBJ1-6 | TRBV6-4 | CASSVDRPYNSPLHF | TGTGCCAGCAGTGTGGACAGGCCTTATAATTCACCCCTCCACTTT
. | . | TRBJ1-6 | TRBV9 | CASSVDQGGSSYNSPLHF | TGTGCCAGCAGCGTAGATCAGGGAGGAAGCTCCTATAATTCACCCCTCCACTTT
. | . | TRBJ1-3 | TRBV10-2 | CASSDTAGVQNTIYF | TGCGCCAGCAGTGACACGGCAGGGGTGCAGAACACCATATATTTT
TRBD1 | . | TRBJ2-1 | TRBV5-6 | CASSLIGQGSYNEQFF | TGTGCCAGCAGCTTAATCGGACAGGGGTCCTACAATGAGCAGTTCTTC
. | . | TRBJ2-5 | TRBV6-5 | CASSVVGTQYF | TGTGCCAGCAGCGTGGTCGGGACCCAGTACTTC
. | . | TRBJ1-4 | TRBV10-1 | CASENREINEKLFF | TGCGCCAGCGAAAACAGGGAAATTAATGAAAAACTGTTTTTT
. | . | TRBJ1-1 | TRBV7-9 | CASSLPTAEDTEAFF | TGTGCCAGCAGCTTACCCACAGCGGAGGACACTGAAGCTTTCTTT
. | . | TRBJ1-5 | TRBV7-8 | CASSLVRSNQPQHF | TGTGCCAGCAGCTTAGTGAGAAGCAATCAGCCCCAGCATTTT
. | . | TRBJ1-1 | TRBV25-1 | CASSEPLGQATEAFF | TGTGCCAGCAGTGAACCGTTGGGCCAGGCCACTGAAGCTTTCTTT
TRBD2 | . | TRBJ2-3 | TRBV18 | CASSPQSLLAGSTDTQYF | TGTGCCAGCTCACCTCAATCTTTACTAGCGGGGAGCACAGATACGCAGTATTTT
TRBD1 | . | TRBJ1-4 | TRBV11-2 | CASSPDRVWEKLFF | TGTGCCAGCAGTCCCGACAGGGTTTGGGAAAAACTGTTTTTT
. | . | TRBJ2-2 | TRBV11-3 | CASSLLLNTGELFF | TGTGCCAGCAGCTTACTCTTGAACACCGGGGAGCTGTTTTTT
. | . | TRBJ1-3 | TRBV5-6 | CASSLGQWNTIYF | TGTGCCAGCAGCTTGGGACAGTGGAACACCATATATTTT
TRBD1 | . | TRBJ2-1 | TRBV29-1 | CSVGAYRGLRNEQFF | TGCAGCGTTGGAGCCTACAGGGGGCTAAGGAATGAGCAGTTCTTC
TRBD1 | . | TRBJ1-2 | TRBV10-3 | CAISGQGMEGYTF | TGTGCCATCAGTGGACAGGGGATGGAAGGCTACACCTTC
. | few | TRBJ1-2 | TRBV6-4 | CASSDSGYGYTF | TGTGCCAGCAGTGACTCCGGGTATGGCTACACCTTC
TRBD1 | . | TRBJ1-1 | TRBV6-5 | CASSLQGEGATEAFF | TGTGCCAGCAGTCTACAGGGGGAAGGTGCCACTGAAGCTTTCTTT
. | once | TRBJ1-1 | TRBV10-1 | CASSESSGGNTEAFF | TGCGCCAGCAGTGAATCTTCCGGAGGGAACACTGAAGCTTTCTTT
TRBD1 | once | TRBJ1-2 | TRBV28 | CASSHSPGQGGGYTF | TGTGCCAGCAGCCATAGCCCGGGACAGGGGGGTGGCTACACCTTC
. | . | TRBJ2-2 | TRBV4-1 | CASSQVLPRMNTGELFF | TGCGCCAGCAGCCAAGTTCTTCCCAGGATGAACACCGGGGAGCTGTTTTTT
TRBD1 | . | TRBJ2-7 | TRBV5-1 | CASSSHRDSIYEQYF | TGCGCCAGCAGCTCTCACCGGGACAGCATCTACGAGCAGTACTTC
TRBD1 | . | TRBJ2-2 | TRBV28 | CASSPWDRNTGELFF | TGTGCCAGCAGTCCCTGGGACAGAAACACCGGGGAGCTGTTTTTT
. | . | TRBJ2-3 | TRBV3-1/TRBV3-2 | CASSGAPLADTQYF | TGTGCCAGCAGCGGGGCCCCTCTGGCAGATACGCAGTATTTT
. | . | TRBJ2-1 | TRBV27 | CASSLGQAEQFF | TGTGCCAGCAGCTTGGGCCAAGCAGAGCAGTTCTTC
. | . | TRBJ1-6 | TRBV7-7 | CASSLGWRSRVESPLHF | TGTGCTAGCAGCTTAGGATGGCGGAGCCGCGTCGAGTCACCCCTCCACTTT
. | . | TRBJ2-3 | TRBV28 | CASAWPGPGDTDTQYF | TGTGCCAGCGCCTGGCCGGGGCCAGGGGACACGGATACGCAGTATTTT
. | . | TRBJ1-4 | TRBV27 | CASSGRDGVFATNEKLFF | TGTGCCAGCAGTGGCCGAGACGGAGTTTTTGCAACTAATGAAAAACTGTTTTTT
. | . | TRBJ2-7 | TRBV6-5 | CASSNIYEQYF | TGTGCCAGCAGCAACATCTACGAGCAGTACTTC
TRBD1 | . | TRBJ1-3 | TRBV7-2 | CASSPRQGAVGNTIYF | TGTGCCAGCAGCCCCCGACAGGGTGCTGTAGGAAACACCATATATTTT
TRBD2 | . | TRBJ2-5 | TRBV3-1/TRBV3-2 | CASSPRSGGAGETQYF | TGTGCCAGCAGCCCCAGGAGCGGGGGGGCAGGAGAGACCCAGTACTTC
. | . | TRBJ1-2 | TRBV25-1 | CASSEYGANYGYTF | TGTGCCAGCAGTGAATACGGAGCTAACTATGGCTACACCTTC
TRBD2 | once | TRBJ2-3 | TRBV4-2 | CASSQTSHRTDTQYF | TGTGCCAGCAGCCAGACTAGCCATCGCACAGATACGCAGTATTTT
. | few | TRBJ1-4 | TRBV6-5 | CASSYSNTGKLFF | TGTGCCAGCAGTTACTCGAACACGGGAAAACTGTTTTTT
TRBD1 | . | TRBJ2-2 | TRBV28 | CASGFRGTGELFF | TGTGCCAGCGGTTTCAGGGGGACCGGGGAGCTGTTTTTT
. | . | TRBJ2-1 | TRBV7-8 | CASSFLRGNEQFF | TGTGCCAGCAGCTTTCTCAGGGGAAATGAGCAGTTCTTC
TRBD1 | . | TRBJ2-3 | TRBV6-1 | CASSERWTGGTDTQYF | TGTGCCAGCAGTGAACGTTGGACAGGGGGCACAGATACGCAGTATTTT
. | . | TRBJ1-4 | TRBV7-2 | CASSFTTTNEKLFF | TGTGCCAGCAGCTTCACTACAACTAATGAAAAACTGTTTTTT
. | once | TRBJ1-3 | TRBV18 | CASSPPGGRGGGNTIYF | TGTGCCAGCTCACCACCGGGGGGACGCGGGGGCGGAAACACCATATATTTT
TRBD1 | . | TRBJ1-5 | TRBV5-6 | CASSLQGAGQPQHF | TGTGCCAGCAGCTTACAGGGGGCGGGGCAGCCCCAGCATTTT
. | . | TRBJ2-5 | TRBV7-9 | CASSLGGQETQYF | TGTGCCAGCAGCCTCGGGGGTCAAGAGACCCAGTACTTC
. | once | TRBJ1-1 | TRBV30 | CAWSNNVNTEAFF | TGTGCCTGGAGTAATAATGTGAACACTGAAGCTTTCTTT